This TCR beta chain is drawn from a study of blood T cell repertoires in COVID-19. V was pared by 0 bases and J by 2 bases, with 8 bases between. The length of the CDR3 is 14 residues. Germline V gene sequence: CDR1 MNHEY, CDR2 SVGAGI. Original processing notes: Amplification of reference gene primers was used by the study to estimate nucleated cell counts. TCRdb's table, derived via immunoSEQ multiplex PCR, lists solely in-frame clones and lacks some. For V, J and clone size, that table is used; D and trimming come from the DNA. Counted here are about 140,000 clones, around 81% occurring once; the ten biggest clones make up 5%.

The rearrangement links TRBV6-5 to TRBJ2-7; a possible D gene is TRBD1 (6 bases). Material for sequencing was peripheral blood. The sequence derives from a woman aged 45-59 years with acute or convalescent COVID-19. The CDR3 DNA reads TGTGCCAGCAGTTACTCTTACAGGGCCTACGAGCAGTACTTC. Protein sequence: CASSYSYRAYEQYF.